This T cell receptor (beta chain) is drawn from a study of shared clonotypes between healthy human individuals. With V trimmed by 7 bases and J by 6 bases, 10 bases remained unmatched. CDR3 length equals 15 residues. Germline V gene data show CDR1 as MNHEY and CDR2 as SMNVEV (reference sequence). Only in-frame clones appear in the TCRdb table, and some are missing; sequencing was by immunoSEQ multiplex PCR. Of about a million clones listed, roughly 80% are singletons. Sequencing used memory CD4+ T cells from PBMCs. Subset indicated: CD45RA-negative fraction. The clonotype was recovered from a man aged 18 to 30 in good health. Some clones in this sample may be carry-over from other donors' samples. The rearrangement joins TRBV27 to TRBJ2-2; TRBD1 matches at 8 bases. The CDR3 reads CASTLSGGRAGELFF. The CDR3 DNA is TGTGCCAGCACCCTTTCAGGGGGCCGGGCCGGGGAGCTGTTTTTT.